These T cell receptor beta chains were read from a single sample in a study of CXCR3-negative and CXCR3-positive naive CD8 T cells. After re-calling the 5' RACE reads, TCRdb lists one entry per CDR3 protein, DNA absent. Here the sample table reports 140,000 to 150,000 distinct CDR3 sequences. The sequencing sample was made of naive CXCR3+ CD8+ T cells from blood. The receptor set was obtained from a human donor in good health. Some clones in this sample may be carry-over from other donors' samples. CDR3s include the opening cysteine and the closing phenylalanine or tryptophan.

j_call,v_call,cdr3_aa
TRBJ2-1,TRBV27,CASSITLAGASYNEQFF
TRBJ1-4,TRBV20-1,CSALASNEKLFF
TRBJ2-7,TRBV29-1,CSVEGTEHSYEQYF
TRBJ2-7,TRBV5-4,CASSPRGAGVYEQYF
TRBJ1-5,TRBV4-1,CASSQDTGGNQPQHF
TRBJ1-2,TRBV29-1,CSVGGSYGYTF
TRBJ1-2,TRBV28,CASSPLQGIYGYTF
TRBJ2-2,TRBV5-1,CASSFTGGNTGELFF
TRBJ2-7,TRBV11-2,CASSSRGRGLYEQYF
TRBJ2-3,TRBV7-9,CASTTEGGGTDTQYF
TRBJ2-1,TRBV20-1,CSAGGVAGPYNEQFF
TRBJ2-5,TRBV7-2,CASRQGGEETQYF
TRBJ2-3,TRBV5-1,CASNYDGYTDTQYF
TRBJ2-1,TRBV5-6,CASILWIGNEQFF
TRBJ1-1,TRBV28,CASSLPGDTEAFF
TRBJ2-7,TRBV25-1,CASSDGRWDEQYF
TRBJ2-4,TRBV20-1,CSAYPTPEVKNIQYF
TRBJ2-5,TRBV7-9,CASSTTLAPQAETQYF
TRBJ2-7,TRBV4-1,CASSQAPSGASYEKYF
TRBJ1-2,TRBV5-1,CASGGEYYGYTF
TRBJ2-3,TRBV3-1,CASSQASDRVADTQYF
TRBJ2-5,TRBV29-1,CSVEKREEVQTQYF
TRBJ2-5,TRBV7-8,CASSPWTSGRETQYF
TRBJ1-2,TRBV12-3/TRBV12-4,CASSPLAESPGYTF
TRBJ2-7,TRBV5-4,CASSLMGDVYEQYF
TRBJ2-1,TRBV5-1,CASSLADGGSPYNEQFF
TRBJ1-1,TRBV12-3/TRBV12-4,CASGPGNTEAFF
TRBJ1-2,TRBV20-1,CSADDREVYGYTF
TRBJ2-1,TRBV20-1,CSARPPGLAGYNEQFF
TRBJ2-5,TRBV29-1,CSVGARTEQETQYF
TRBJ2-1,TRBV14,CASSQDEVWTSGFNEQFF
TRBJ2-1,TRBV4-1,CASSQDSLARYDNEQFF
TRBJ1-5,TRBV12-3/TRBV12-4,CASSLEGQSSNQPQHF
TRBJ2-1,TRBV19,CASSIPGIHEQFF
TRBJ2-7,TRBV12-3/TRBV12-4,CASISLPGETGDLYEQYF
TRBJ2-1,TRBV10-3,CAFSGGAPDEQFF
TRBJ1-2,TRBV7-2,CASSPGAGGFAGYTF
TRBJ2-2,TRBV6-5,CASSYFQGPGELFF
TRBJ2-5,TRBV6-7,CASSHPTGTEETQYF
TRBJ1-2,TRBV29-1,CSVVGGLGGYTF
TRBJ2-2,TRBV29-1,CSALWTGELFF
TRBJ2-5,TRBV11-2,CASSLSFSPEETQYF
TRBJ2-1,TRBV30,CAWSVGTGDLNEQFF
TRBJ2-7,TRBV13,CASSLGLAGLARYEQYF
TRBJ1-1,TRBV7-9,CASSSRTGGQFEAFF
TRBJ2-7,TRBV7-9,CASSSREFGGQYF
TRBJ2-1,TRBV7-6,CASSLGPTGLAGDGEQFF
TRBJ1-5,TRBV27,CASSLSRGANQPQHF